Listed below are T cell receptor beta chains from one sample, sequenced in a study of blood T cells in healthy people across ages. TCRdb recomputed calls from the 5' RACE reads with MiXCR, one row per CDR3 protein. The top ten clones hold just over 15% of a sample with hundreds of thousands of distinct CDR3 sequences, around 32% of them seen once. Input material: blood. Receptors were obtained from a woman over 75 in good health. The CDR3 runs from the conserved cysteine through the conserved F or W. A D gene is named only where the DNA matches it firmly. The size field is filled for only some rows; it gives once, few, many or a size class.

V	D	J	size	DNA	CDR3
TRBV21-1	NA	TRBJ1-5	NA	TGTGCCAGCAGCAAATCGACCGGACAGAACCCCAATCAGCCCCAGCATTTT	CASSKSTGQNPNQPQHF
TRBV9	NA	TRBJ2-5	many	TGTGCCAGCAGCGCCAGGGGAGGGGAGGAAGAGACCCAGTACTTC	CASSARGGEEETQYF
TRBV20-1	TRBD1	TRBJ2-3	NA	TGCAGTGCTTCATCACAGGGGTACACAGATACGCAGTATTTT	CSASSQGYTDTQYF
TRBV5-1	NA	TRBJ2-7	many	TGCGCCAGCAGCCGACAGACAGGACCCTACGAGCAGTACTTC	CASSRQTGPYEQYF
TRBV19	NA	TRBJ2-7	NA	TGTGCCAGTAAAGGGAGTGGGACCTACGAGCAGTACTTC	CASKGSGTYEQYF
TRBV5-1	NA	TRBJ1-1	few	TGCGCCAGCCGACCAAGGCAGGGGCGGAACACTGAAGCTTTCTTT	CASRPRQGRNTEAFF
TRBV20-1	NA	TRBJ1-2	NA	TGCAGTGCTGGTGAGGGTTACTATGGCTACACCTTC	CSAGEGYYGYTF
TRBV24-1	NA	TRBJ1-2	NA	TGTGCCACCAGTGATGGACCAGGGAAGGGCTACACCTTC	CATSDGPGKGYTF
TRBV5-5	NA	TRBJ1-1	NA	TGTGCCAGCAGCTTGGACAGGTCTGAAGCTTTCTTT	CASSLDRSEAFF
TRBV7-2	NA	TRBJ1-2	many	TGTGCCAGCAGCTTAGTAGCAAACTATATGAATGGCTACACCTTC	CASSLVANYMNGYTF
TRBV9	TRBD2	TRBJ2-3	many	TGTGCCAGCAGCGATCTGCGGGGGGTGGGAGATACGCAGTATTTT	CASSDLRGVGDTQYF
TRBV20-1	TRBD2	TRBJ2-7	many	TGCAGTGCCGAATCGACTAGCGGGGGGGCCTCCTACGAGCAGTACTTC	CSAESTSGGASYEQYF
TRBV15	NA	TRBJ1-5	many	TGTGCCACCAGCAGCCCCCCCAATCAGCCCCAGCATTTT	CATSSPPNQPQHF
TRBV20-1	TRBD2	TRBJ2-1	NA	TGCAGTGCTAGATCCCTGGGGACTAGCGAGTACAATGAGCAGTTCTTC	CSARSLGTSEYNEQFF
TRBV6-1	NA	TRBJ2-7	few	TGTGCCAGCACCCCCTACCCGACGGGGAGCTCCTACGAGCAGTACTTC	CASTPYPTGSSYEQYF
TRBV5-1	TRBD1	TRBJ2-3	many	TGCGCCAGCAGCTTGGAGGGACAGGGGAAGGGCACAGATACGCAGTATTTT	CASSLEGQGKGTDTQYF
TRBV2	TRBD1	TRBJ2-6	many	TGTGCCAGCAGTGAAGCTGACAGGGTAACACCTGGGGCCAACGTCCTGACTTTC	CASSEADRVTPGANVLTF
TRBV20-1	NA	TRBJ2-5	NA	TGCAGTGCTGAAGCGGGCAGGGGGGAGACCCAGTACTTC	CSAEAGRGETQYF
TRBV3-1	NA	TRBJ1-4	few	TGTGCCAGCAGCCATCGGCCTCTGAGGAGGACTAATGAAAAACTGTTTTTT	CASSHRPLRRTNEKLFF
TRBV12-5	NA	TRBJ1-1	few	TGTGCTAGTGGTTTGAGAGGGACTGAAGCTTTCTTT	CASGLRGTEAFF
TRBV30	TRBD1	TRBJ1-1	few	TGTGCCTCCTCGGGGGACAGGGGACGAAACACTGAAGCTTTCTTT	CASSGDRGRNTEAFF
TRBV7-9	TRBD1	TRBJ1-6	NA	TGTGCCAGCAGCTTCGGGGGGACAGCCAATTCACCCCTCCACTTT	CASSFGGTANSPLHF
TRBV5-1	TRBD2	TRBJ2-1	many	TGCGCCAGCAGCGCAAAGCCGGGACTAGCGGGCAATGAGCAGTTCTTC	CASSAKPGLAGNEQFF
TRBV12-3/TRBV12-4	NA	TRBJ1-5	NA	TGTGCCAGCAGTCCGGGCCACTTAAATCAGCCCCAGCATTTT	CASSPGHLNQPQHF
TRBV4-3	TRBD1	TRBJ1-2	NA	TGCGCCAGCAGCCCGGACAGGGCCCCTGGCTACACCTTC	CASSPDRAPGYTF
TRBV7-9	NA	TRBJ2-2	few	TGTGCCAGCAGCCCCCGAGCGGTGAACACCGGGGAGCTGTTTTTT	CASSPRAVNTGELFF
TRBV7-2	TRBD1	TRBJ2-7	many	TGTGCCAGCAGCCCAGACAGGGGCGGGTACAACTTCTACGAGCAGTACTTC	CASSPDRGGYNFYEQYF
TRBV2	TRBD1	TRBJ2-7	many	TGTGCCAGCACCAAACCGGGACAGCGACCCTACGAGCAGTACTTC	CASTKPGQRPYEQYF